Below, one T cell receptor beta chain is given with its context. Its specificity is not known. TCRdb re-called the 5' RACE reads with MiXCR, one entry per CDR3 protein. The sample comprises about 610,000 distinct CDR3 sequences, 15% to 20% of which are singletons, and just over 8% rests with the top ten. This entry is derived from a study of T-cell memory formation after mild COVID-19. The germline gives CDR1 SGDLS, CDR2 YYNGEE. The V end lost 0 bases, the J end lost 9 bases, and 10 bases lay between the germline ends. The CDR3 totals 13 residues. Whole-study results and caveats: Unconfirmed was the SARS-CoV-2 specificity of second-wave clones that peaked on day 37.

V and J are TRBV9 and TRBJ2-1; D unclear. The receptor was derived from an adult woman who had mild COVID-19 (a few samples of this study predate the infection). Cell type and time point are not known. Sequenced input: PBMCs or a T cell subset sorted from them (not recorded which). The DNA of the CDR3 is TGTGCCAGCAGCGTAGAACAGTACCGTGAGCAGTTCTTC. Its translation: CASSVEQYREQFF.